These T cell receptor beta chains were read from a single sample in a study of T cell responses to AZD1222 COVID-19 vaccine. The data were produced by immunoSEQ multiplex PCR, yet TCRdb's version contains in-frame clones alone and is incomplete. This table has about 170,000 clones, 87% appearing once. Here the sequenced sample was peripheral blood, taken 28 days after the second AZD1222 dose. Receptors were obtained from an adult who received the AZD1222 COVID-19 vaccine. Each CDR3 is given with its conserved first and last residue. D genes are given only for firm matches. Some rows mark clone size as missing; the rest say once, few, many or name a class of expanded clone.

v_gene: TRBV29-1; abundance: -; j_gene: TRBJ1-4; d_gene: -; CDR3aa: CSVGFGGEKLFF; CDR3nt: TGCAGCGTTGGTTTTGGGGGTGAAAAACTGTTTTTT
v_gene: TRBV7-8; abundance: few; j_gene: TRBJ1-2; d_gene: -; CDR3aa: CASSPRGQLPYGYTF; CDR3nt: TGTGCCAGCAGCCCTAGAGGACAGCTCCCCTATGGCTACACCTTC
v_gene: TRBV29-1; abundance: -; j_gene: TRBJ1-2; d_gene: TRBD1; CDR3aa: CSVQGGQGVNYGYTF; CDR3nt: TGCAGCGTTCAAGGGGGACAGGGGGTTAACTATGGCTACACCTTC
v_gene: TRBV5-1; abundance: -; j_gene: TRBJ1-2; d_gene: -; CDR3aa: CASSPTGTGYGYTF; CDR3nt: TGCGCCAGCAGCCCGACAGGTACCGGCTATGGCTACACCTTC
v_gene: TRBV2; abundance: -; j_gene: TRBJ1-2; d_gene: -; CDR3aa: CASSRVAGYTF; CDR3nt: TGTGCCAGCTCCAGGGTTGCTGGCTACACCTTC
v_gene: TRBV3-1/TRBV3-2; abundance: -; j_gene: TRBJ2-7; d_gene: -; CDR3aa: CASSQTLSYEQYF; CDR3nt: TGTGCCAGCAGCCAAACCCTCTCCTACGAGCAGTACTTC
v_gene: TRBV19; abundance: few; j_gene: TRBJ1-5; d_gene: -; CDR3aa: CASSIDPSRPLSNQPQHF; CDR3nt: TGTGCCAGTAGTATAGACCCCTCTCGGCCACTTAGCAATCAGCCCCAGCATTTT
v_gene: TRBV7-8; abundance: -; j_gene: TRBJ1-1; d_gene: -; CDR3aa: CASNSFRGDTEAFF; CDR3nt: TGTGCCAGCAACTCATTCCGAGGGGACACTGAAGCTTTCTTT
v_gene: TRBV5-1; abundance: -; j_gene: TRBJ1-2; d_gene: -; CDR3aa: CASSLQGGYTF; CDR3nt: TGCGCCAGCAGCCTACAGGGTGGCTACACCTTC
v_gene: TRBV27; abundance: -; j_gene: TRBJ1-2; d_gene: TRBD1; CDR3aa: CASSLVQGYYGYTF; CDR3nt: TGTGCCAGCAGTCTCGTACAGGGGTACTATGGCTACACCTTC
v_gene: TRBV5-1; abundance: few; j_gene: TRBJ1-3; d_gene: -; CDR3aa: CASALGGGRGNTIYF; CDR3nt: TGCGCCAGCGCCCTCGGCGGGGGCAGAGGAAACACCATATATTTT
v_gene: TRBV12-3/TRBV12-4; abundance: few; j_gene: TRBJ2-3; d_gene: -; CDR3aa: CASRGDTQYF; CDR3nt: TGTGCCAGCAGGGGGGATACGCAGTATTTT
v_gene: TRBV19; abundance: -; j_gene: TRBJ2-1; d_gene: TRBD2; CDR3aa: CASRRIGGTSGLNEQFF; CDR3nt: TGTGCCAGTAGAAGAATTGGCGGGACTAGCGGACTAAATGAGCAGTTCTTC
v_gene: TRBV12-3/TRBV12-4; abundance: -; j_gene: TRBJ2-2; d_gene: -; CDR3aa: CASSPLTGELFF; CDR3nt: TGTGCCAGCAGTCCTTTAACCGGGGAGCTGTTTTTT
v_gene: TRBV27; abundance: -; j_gene: TRBJ1-2; d_gene: TRBD1; CDR3aa: CASSLSPRGGLVGYTF; CDR3nt: TGTGCCAGCAGTTTATCTCCCAGGGGGGGTTTGGTTGGCTACACCTTC
v_gene: TRBV7-6; abundance: -; j_gene: TRBJ2-7; d_gene: TRBD2; CDR3aa: CASSLGEGLREQYF; CDR3nt: TGTGCCAGCAGCTTAGGGGAGGGCCTTAGGGAGCAGTACTTC
v_gene: TRBV10-3; abundance: once; j_gene: TRBJ1-1; d_gene: TRBD1; CDR3aa: CAIRGGGRGPESLPYEAFF; CDR3nt: TGTGCCATCAGGGGAGGGGGCAGGGGCCCTGAATCGCTCCCATACGAAGCTTTCTTT
v_gene: TRBV7-2; abundance: -; j_gene: TRBJ2-3; d_gene: TRBD2; CDR3aa: CASSQRGTSGGDTQYF; CDR3nt: TGTGCCAGCTCCCAACGCGGGACTAGCGGCGGAGATACGCAGTATTTT
v_gene: TRBV6-5; abundance: -; j_gene: TRBJ2-7; d_gene: TRBD1; CDR3aa: CASSYSGTGYEQYF; CDR3nt: TGTGCCAGCAGTTACTCCGGGACAGGGTACGAGCAGTACTTC
v_gene: TRBV2; abundance: -; j_gene: TRBJ2-5; d_gene: TRBD1; CDR3aa: CASSETRTGEVETQYF; CDR3nt: TGTGCCAGCAGTGAAACGCGGACAGGGGAAGTAGAGACCCAGTACTTC
v_gene: TRBV6-2/TRBV6-3; abundance: few; j_gene: TRBJ2-7; d_gene: -; CDR3aa: CASSYGSNSYEQYF; CDR3nt: TGTGCCAGCAGTTACGGTAGCAACTCCTACGAGCAGTACTTC
v_gene: TRBV19; abundance: -; j_gene: TRBJ2-3; d_gene: TRBD2; CDR3aa: CASKVLAGATDTQYF; CDR3nt: TGTGCCAGTAAAGTGCTAGCGGGGGCGACAGATACGCAGTATTTT
v_gene: TRBV25-1; abundance: -; j_gene: TRBJ2-2; d_gene: -; CDR3aa: CASSEFLLSTGELFF; CDR3nt: TGTGCCAGCAGTGAATTCTTACTGTCCACCGGGGAGCTGTTTTTT
v_gene: TRBV6-2/TRBV6-3; abundance: -; j_gene: TRBJ2-1; d_gene: TRBD2; CDR3aa: CASSYSYLGGGPGKQFF; CDR3nt: TGTGCCAGCAGTTACTCCTACCTTGGCGGGGGACCCGGGAAGCAGTTCTTC
v_gene: TRBV5-8; abundance: -; j_gene: TRBJ1-2; d_gene: -; CDR3aa: CASSHEGSEGYTF; CDR3nt: TGTGCCAGCAGCCACGAAGGGTCGGAAGGCTACACCTTC
v_gene: TRBV18; abundance: -; j_gene: TRBJ2-5; d_gene: TRBD2; CDR3aa: CASSPPYWTSGGETQYF; CDR3nt: TGTGCCAGCTCACCACCGTATTGGACTAGCGGGGGAGAGACCCAGTACTTC
v_gene: TRBV6-2/TRBV6-3; abundance: -; j_gene: TRBJ1-2; d_gene: TRBD1; CDR3aa: CASSSPLGTGANYGYTF; CDR3nt: TGTGCCAGCAGTTCCCCCCTGGGGACAGGAGCTAACTATGGCTACACCTTC
v_gene: TRBV5-5; abundance: -; j_gene: TRBJ2-2; d_gene: -; CDR3aa: CASSTSTGELFF; CDR3nt: TGTGCCAGCAGTACTAGCACCGGGGAGCTGTTTTTT
v_gene: TRBV3-1/TRBV3-2; abundance: -; j_gene: TRBJ2-1; d_gene: -; CDR3aa: CASSHAIWRTPGNEQFF; CDR3nt: TGTGCCAGCAGCCACGCCATTTGGCGGACCCCTGGCAATGAGCAGTTCTTC
v_gene: TRBV7-9; abundance: -; j_gene: TRBJ1-4; d_gene: -; CDR3aa: CASSLGHGGNEKLFF; CDR3nt: TGTGCCAGCAGCTTAGGACACGGGGGTAATGAAAAACTGTTTTTT
v_gene: TRBV7-7; abundance: -; j_gene: TRBJ2-3; d_gene: TRBD2; CDR3aa: CASSRTSGASTDTQYF; CDR3nt: TGTGCCAGCAGCCGGACTAGCGGGGCTAGCACAGATACGCAGTATTTT
v_gene: TRBV27; abundance: -; j_gene: TRBJ2-2; d_gene: -; CDR3aa: CASSLYPPGQTNTGELFF; CDR3nt: TGTGCCAGCAGTTTATACCCCCCCGGACAGACGAACACCGGGGAGCTGTTTTTT
v_gene: TRBV7-2; abundance: -; j_gene: TRBJ2-7; d_gene: -; CDR3aa: CASSLKGGYEQYF; CDR3nt: TGTGCCAGCAGCCTTAAGGGGGGGTACGAGCAGTACTTC
v_gene: TRBV4-2; abundance: -; j_gene: TRBJ2-1; d_gene: -; CDR3aa: CASSQESPGEQFF; CDR3nt: TGTGCCAGCAGCCAAGAGTCCCCCGGTGAGCAGTTCTTC
v_gene: TRBV10-3; abundance: -; j_gene: TRBJ2-5; d_gene: TRBD2; CDR3aa: CAISVDPPGRGETQYF; CDR3nt: TGTGCCATCAGTGTGGACCCACCGGGGAGGGGAGAGACCCAGTACTTC
v_gene: TRBV10-3; abundance: -; j_gene: TRBJ1-1; d_gene: TRBD1; CDR3aa: CAISGDRGRAEAFF; CDR3nt: TGTGCCATCAGTGGGGACAGGGGAAGGGCTGAAGCTTTCTTT
v_gene: TRBV7-2; abundance: -; j_gene: TRBJ2-7; d_gene: -; CDR3aa: CASSFRSSAGNYEQYF; CDR3nt: TGTGCCAGCAGCTTCCGTTCCTCCGCCGGGAACTACGAGCAGTACTTC
v_gene: TRBV18; abundance: -; j_gene: TRBJ2-1; d_gene: -; CDR3aa: CASSPAGGNEQFF; CDR3nt: TGTGCCAGCTCACCCGCCGGAGGCAATGAGCAGTTCTTC
v_gene: TRBV7-9; abundance: many; j_gene: TRBJ2-7; d_gene: TRBD2; CDR3aa: CASSLGRDEQYF; CDR3nt: TGTGCCAGCAGCTTGGGGAGGGACGAGCAGTACTTC
v_gene: TRBV7-2; abundance: -; j_gene: TRBJ1-5; d_gene: TRBD1; CDR3aa: CASSPWTGVPTEPQHF; CDR3nt: TGTGCCAGCAGCCCCTGGACAGGGGTCCCCACGGAGCCCCAGCATTTT
v_gene: TRBV6-2/TRBV6-3; abundance: once; j_gene: TRBJ1-1; d_gene: TRBD1; CDR3aa: CASSYSWTGAEAFF; CDR3nt: TGTGCCAGCAGTTACTCCTGGACAGGAGCTGAAGCTTTCTTT
v_gene: TRBV21-1; abundance: -; j_gene: TRBJ2-3; d_gene: -; CDR3aa: CARGRWGFTDTQYF; CDR3nt: TGTGCCAGGGGGCGGTGGGGCTTCACAGATACGCAGTATTTT
v_gene: TRBV4-1; abundance: -; j_gene: TRBJ1-2; d_gene: -; CDR3aa: CASSQLPRELPSYTF; CDR3nt: TGCGCCAGCAGCCAATTACCACGGGAGCTCCCGAGCTACACCTTC
v_gene: TRBV25-1; abundance: -; j_gene: TRBJ2-7; d_gene: TRBD1; CDR3aa: CASSDWTGDSYEQYF; CDR3nt: TGTGCCAGCAGTGACTGGACAGGGGACTCCTACGAGCAGTACTTC
v_gene: TRBV18; abundance: -; j_gene: TRBJ2-3; d_gene: -; CDR3aa: CASSRDSAGDTQYF; CDR3nt: TGTGCCAGCTCACGGGACTCAGCCGGAGATACGCAGTATTTT
v_gene: TRBV18; abundance: -; j_gene: TRBJ1-2; d_gene: -; CDR3aa: CASSPEPDGVYGYTF; CDR3nt: TGTGCCAGCTCACCAGAGCCGGACGGGGTCTATGGCTACACCTTC
v_gene: TRBV25-1; abundance: -; j_gene: TRBJ1-6; d_gene: -; CDR3aa: CASSEYGSNSPLHF; CDR3nt: TGTGCCAGCAGTGAATATGGGAGTAATTCACCCCTCCACTTT
v_gene: TRBV21-1; abundance: -; j_gene: TRBJ2-1; d_gene: -; CDR3aa: CASSAPGQDVNEQFF; CDR3nt: TGTGCCAGCAGCGCCCCGGGACAGGATGTGAATGAGCAGTTCTTC
v_gene: TRBV6-5; abundance: -; j_gene: TRBJ1-5; d_gene: TRBD1; CDR3aa: CASSLTGGGWEPQHF; CDR3nt: TGTGCCAGCAGTTTGACAGGGGGCGGATGGGAGCCCCAGCATTTT
v_gene: TRBV6-1; abundance: -; j_gene: TRBJ2-3; d_gene: -; CDR3aa: CASSEGGATDTQYF; CDR3nt: TGTGCCAGCAGTGAAGGGGGTGCGACAGATACGCAGTATTTT
v_gene: TRBV11-2; abundance: -; j_gene: TRBJ1-6; d_gene: -; CDR3aa: CASSLEAGVASPLHF; CDR3nt: TGTGCCAGCAGCTTAGAAGCAGGGGTGGCTTCACCCCTCCACTTT
v_gene: TRBV10-3; abundance: -; j_gene: TRBJ2-2; d_gene: -; CDR3aa: CAIRKALRNTGELFF; CDR3nt: TGTGCCATCAGGAAGGCCTTGCGGAACACCGGGGAGCTGTTTTTT
v_gene: TRBV25-1; abundance: -; j_gene: TRBJ1-2; d_gene: -; CDR3aa: CASHQSAPAWAAYGYTF; CDR3nt: TGTGCCAGCCACCAAAGCGCCCCGGCCTGGGCAGCTTATGGCTACACCTTC
v_gene: TRBV4-3; abundance: -; j_gene: TRBJ2-1; d_gene: TRBD2; CDR3aa: CASSQARSGAPWNEQFF; CDR3nt: TGCGCCAGCAGCCAAGCGAGGAGCGGGGCCCCCTGGAATGAGCAGTTCTTC
v_gene: TRBV5-1; abundance: -; j_gene: TRBJ1-1; d_gene: TRBD1; CDR3aa: CASSGQGGTEAFF; CDR3nt: TGCGCCAGCAGCGGACAGGGTGGCACTGAAGCTTTCTTT
v_gene: TRBV6-5; abundance: -; j_gene: TRBJ2-7; d_gene: -; CDR3aa: CASSYSIGDEQYF; CDR3nt: TGTGCCAGCAGTTACTCGATAGGGGACGAGCAGTACTTC
v_gene: TRBV5-1; abundance: -; j_gene: TRBJ1-1; d_gene: -; CDR3aa: CASRRDMNTEAFF; CDR3nt: TGCGCCAGCAGGAGGGACATGAACACTGAAGCTTTCTTT
v_gene: TRBV12-3/TRBV12-4; abundance: -; j_gene: TRBJ2-7; d_gene: -; CDR3aa: CASSLPPHYEQYF; CDR3nt: TGTGCCAGCAGTTTGCCCCCTCACTACGAGCAGTACTTC
v_gene: TRBV3-1/TRBV3-2; abundance: -; j_gene: TRBJ1-4; d_gene: TRBD1; CDR3aa: CASSQAWGTGLEKLFF; CDR3nt: TGTGCCAGCAGCCAAGCGTGGGGGACAGGCTTGGAAAAACTGTTTTTT